One and the same sample provided the 25 T cell receptor beta chains below, sequenced in a study of T cell clonality in common variable immunodeficiency. The table came from immunoSEQ multiplex PCR; TCRdb's copy has only in-frame clones and leaves some out. The sample was found to contain some 43,000 clones, and every one recurs. Sample: peripheral blood mononuclear cells. These receptors were collected from a person aged 18-70 years in good health.

This clone was detected ten times or more. Coverage ceases 3 residues before the CDR3 finishes, and the germline J gene fills in the end. The chain uses TRBV7-9 and TRBJ2-4; D unresolved. Germline values: CDR1 SEHNR, CDR2 FQNEAQ (reference sequence). Trimming took off 8 bases at V and 8 bases at J, with 10 bases between the two ends. This CDR3 spans 11 amino acids. The part of the CDR3 DNA that was read is TGTGCCAGCGGGCCACTGGACATT. This codes for CASGPLDI. The whole CDR3 sequence reads CASGPLDIQYF.

This clone occurred many times. The read finishes 3 residues shy of the CDR3 end, and the germline J gene is used to complete it. J is TRBJ2-3 and V is TRBV19, with D unresolved. This CDR3 has 13 amino acids. Looked up from germline, CDR1 is LNHDA and CDR2 is SQIVND (reference sequence). V was shortened by 1 base and J by 3 bases, with 5 bases between the two germline ends. Here the CDR3 reads CASSIAATDTQYF. The DNA read from the CDR3 is TGTGCCAGTAGTATAGCAGCGACAGATACG.

This clone was observed many times. The read ends 3 residues early relative to the CDR3; the germline J gene fills the gap. The V and J genes are TRBV20-1 and TRBJ2-7; 9 bases map to TRBD2. The CDR3 has 14 amino acids. Germline lookup yields CDR1 DFQATT and CDR2 SNEGSKA (reference sequence). J was trimmed by 0 bases and V by 7 bases; bases with no gene match: 7. CDR3 amino acids: CSGLSSGGSYEQYF. CDR3 bases read: TGCAGTGGGCTAAGTAGCGGGGGCTCCTACGAG.

This clone showed up many times. The CDR3 end lies 3 residues beyond the end of the read and is filled in from the germline J gene. The chain couples TRBV12-5 to TRBJ1-1; D is undetermined. Germline V gives CDR1 LGHNT, CDR2 FRNRAP. The CDR3 length is 14 residues. V was cut by 4 bases and J by 4 bases, with 13 bases left in between. The sequenced part of the CDR3 DNA is TGTGCTAGTGGTTCATACACGTCGGGCACTGAA. Amino acid sequence: CASGSYTSGTE. In full, the CDR3 reads CASGSYTSGTEAFF. The full variable domain, completed using reference TRBV12-5 and TRBJ1-1, is DARVTQTPRHKVTEMGQEVTMRCQPILGHNTVFWYRQTMMQGLELLAYFRNRAPLDDSGMPKDRFSAEMPDATLATLKIQPSEPRDSAVYFCASGSYTSGTEAFFGQGTRLTVV.

This clone was picked up many times. The sequenced fragment ends 3 residues before the CDR3 boundary, so the rest is inferred from the germline J gene. This rearrangement joins TRBV20-1 to TRBJ2-5; D possibly corresponds to TRBD1 (5 bases). CDR3 length equals 12 residues. V shed 3 bases and J shed 1 base, with 6 bases lying between them. The V gene's germline CDR1 is DFQATT and CDR2 SNEGSKA (reference sequence). The CDR3 protein is CSARTAQETQYF. Partial CDR3 DNA: TGCAGTGCTAGGACAGCCCAAGAGACC.

This clone was recorded at least ten times. The CDR3 end is not reached by the read, which stops 3 residues before it; the germline J gene fills it in. This chain connects TRBV7-3 to TRBJ1-2, with 7 bases fitting TRBD1. CDR1 is SGHTA and CDR2 is FQGTGA in the germline V gene. The CDR3 extends over 14 amino acids. The CDR3 DNA, read in part, is TGTGCCAGCAGCTTAACGCGACAGGGCTTAGGC. Translated, it gives CASSLTRQGLG. The CDR3, in full, reads CASSLTRQGLGYTF.

This clone came up many times. With the read ending 3 residues before the CDR3 end, the germline J gene is used to fill in that end. The rearrangement links TRBV20-1 to TRBJ2-7, with 7 bases aligning to TRBD1. The CDR3 is 12 amino acids. V shed 3 bases and J 5 bases; nucleotides not matched to a gene: 4. CDR1 is DFQATT and CDR2 is SNEGSKA in the germline V gene (reference sequence). This CDR3 is CSASPTGDEQYF. The CDR3 bases that were read are TGCAGTGCTAGCCCCACAGGGGACGAG.

To note about this clone: The sequence runs out 3 residues before the end of the CDR3; the remainder is reconstructed from the germline J gene. The rearrangement joins TRBV5-1 to TRBJ2-3, with D perhaps matching TRBD1 (5 bases). The CDR3 contains 15 residues. From germline, CDR1 is SGHRS and CDR2 YFSETQ. The CDR3 spells CASSLNSGYQETQYF. CDR3 DNA (partial): TGCGCCAGCAGCTTAAATTCAGGGTACCAAGAGACG.

The table lists this clone with many counts. The read stops 3 residues short of the end of the CDR3; the missing end is completed from the germline J gene. The V and J genes are TRBV14 and TRBJ2-1; 8 positions match TRBD1. Germline values: CDR1 SGHDN, CDR2 FVKESK. CDR3 size: 14 residues. V lost 5 bases, J lost 4 bases, and 4 bases stayed unmatched. The CDR3 bases that were read are TGTGCCAGCAGCTCAGGGGGCGGGTACAATGAG. This sequence encodes CASSSGGGYNE. The full CDR3 protein reads CASSSGGGYNEQFF.

This clone was counted ten times or more. Read data end 3 residues before the CDR3 end; the end is taken from the germline J gene. This chain links TRBV5-4 with TRBJ1-1; D uncertain. The CDR3 extends over 14 amino acids. Deletions cut 4 bases from V and 0 bases from J, with 10 bases between. The germline CDR1 and CDR2 sequences are SGHNT and YYREEE (reference sequence). The DNA read from the CDR3 is TGTGCCAGCAGCGCGAGAGCCCTGAACACTGAA. It translates to CASSARALNTE. The full CDR3 reads CASSARALNTEAFF.

At least ten counts were recorded for this clone. The read halts 3 residues ahead of the CDR3 end, with the missing end drawn from the germline J gene. V usage is TRBV6-2 or TRBV6-3 and J usage is TRBJ1-2; 9 bases fit TRBD1. Germline trimming cut 6 bases from V and 2 bases from J; bases unmatched to any gene: 4. This CDR3 is built from 14 residues. The germline V gene encodes CDR1 MNHEY and CDR2 SVGEGT. CDR3 protein: CASRGQGRNYGYTF. The part of the CDR3 DNA that was read is TGTGCCAGCAGGGGACAGGGACGGAACTATGGC.

In its sample, this clone was seen many times. The read falls 3 residues short of the CDR3 end, and the missing part is taken from the germline J gene. The V call is TRBV19, the J call TRBJ2-5; 9 nucleotides agree with TRBD2. The CDR3 consists of 15 residues. Germline trimming cut 5 bases from V and 3 bases from J; bases unmatched to any gene: 7. Germline V CDR1 and CDR2: LNHDA, SQIVND (reference sequence). This CDR3 is CASSGLSGSEETQYF. The DNA read from the CDR3 is TGTGCCAGTAGTGGTCTTAGCGGGAGTGAAGAGACC.

This clone has a handful of counts. The read stops 3 residues short of the end of the CDR3; the missing end is completed from the germline J gene. This chain connects TRBV30 to TRBJ1-2; weak D call: TRBD1 (6 bases). This CDR3 is built from 13 residues. Germline CDR1 and CDR2: GTSNPN and SVGIG (reference sequence). The CDR3 sequence is CAWRDSSYNDYTF. The CDR3 bases that were read are TGTGCCTGGAGGGACAGCTCCTACAATGAC.

This clone has a count of ten or more. The read ends 3 residues before the CDR3 terminus; that terminus is restored from the germline J gene. V usage is TRBV5-1 and J usage is TRBJ2-3; 9 bases match TRBD2. The ends lost 7 bases at V and 6 bases at J; junction bases unmatched: 12. Looked up from germline, CDR1 is SGHRS and CDR2 is YFSETQ. The CDR3 extends over 15 amino acids. CDR3 sequence: CASSPGIAGADTQYF. The DNA read from the CDR3 is TGCGCCAGCTCCCCGGGAATAGCGGGAGCGGATACG.

This clone was recorded many times. With the read ending 3 residues before the CDR3 end, the germline J gene is used to fill in that end. The chain uses TRBV19 and TRBJ2-7; the D is unclear. The ends were cut back, 8 bases at V and 2 bases at J, with 4 bases in the middle. This CDR3 is 10 amino acids long. In germline, CDR1 is LNHDA, CDR2 SQIVND (reference sequence). CDR3 bases read: TGTGCCAGTGGCACCTACGAG. Protein product: CASGTYE. The CDR3, in full, reads CASGTYEQYF.

Comment on this clone: The read halts 3 residues ahead of the CDR3 end, with the missing end drawn from the germline J gene. The gene calls are TRBV6-2 or TRBV6-3 and TRBJ1-2, with TRBD1 identical over 11 bases. Germline lookup yields CDR1 MNHEY and CDR2 SVGEGT. This CDR3 has 14 residues. This chain's CDR3 is CASSYGQGAYDYTF. The CDR3 bases that were read are TGTGCCAGCAGTTACGGACAGGGGGCGTACGAC.

This clone occurred many times. The part of the CDR3 DNA that was read is TGTGCCAGTACCGCAGGACTGGGCTCTGGGGCCAACGTC. Amino acid sequence: CASTAGLGSGANV. The CDR3, in full, reads CASTAGLGSGANVLTF. The V and J genes are TRBV19 and TRBJ2-6, with D maybe TRBD2 (5 bases). The read falls 3 residues short of the CDR3 end, and the missing part is taken from the germline J gene. V was cut by 7 bases and J by 0 bases, with 13 bases left in between. The CDR3 runs to 16 residues. CDR1 is LNHDA, CDR2 SQIVND, per germline (reference sequence).

This clone was recorded many times. The read terminates 3 residues ahead of where the CDR3 ends, so the germline J gene completes it. The rearrangement links TRBV30 to TRBJ1-3; D call uncertain. V was cut by 3 bases and J by 0 bases, with 6 bases left in between. This CDR3 comprises 13 residues. The V gene's germline CDR1 is GTSNPN and CDR2 SVGIG (reference sequence). The sequenced CDR3 bases are TGTGCCTGGAGGGTCAGCTCTGGAAACACC. Residues: CAWRVSSGNT. The CDR3 in its entirety is CAWRVSSGNTIYF. The variable domain in full, completed from reference TRBV30 and TRBJ1-3, reads SQTIHQWPATLVQPVGSPLSLECTVEGTSNPNLYWYRQAAGRGLQLLFYSVGIGQISSEVPQNLSASRPQDRQFILSSKKLLLSDSGFYLCAWRVSSGNTIYFGEGSWLTVV.

This clone was observed at least ten times. The observed sequence ends 3 residues before the CDR3 terminus, with the missing tail filled in from the germline J gene. The chain is built from TRBV6-2 or TRBV6-3 and TRBJ1-5; 7 nucleotides line up with TRBD1. CDR1 and CDR2 (germline): MNHEY, SVGEGT. J gave up 5 bases and V 4 bases, and 5 bases lay outside the gene matches. This CDR3 has 14 residues. The sequenced part of the CDR3 DNA is TGTGCCAGCAGTTTGACAGGGAACCATCAGCCC. It encodes CASSLTGNHQP. The entire CDR3 is CASSLTGNHQPQHF.

This clone was picked up many times. The missing CDR3 end, 3 residues past where the read stops, is filled in from the germline J gene. The chain employs TRBV18 and TRBJ1-2; the D is unclear. Germline CDR1 KGHSH, CDR2 LQKENI. V was cut by 0 bases and J by 3 bases, with 14 bases left in between. This CDR3 has 16 residues. This chain's CDR3 is CASSPPEGTRHYGYTF. The CDR3 DNA, read in part, is TGTGCCAGCTCACCACCGGAGGGTACAAGGCACTATGGC.

At least ten counts were recorded for this clone. The CDR3 extends 3 residues past the end of the read, so its final part is completed from the germline J gene. The chain is built from TRBV20-1 and TRBJ2-3; D possibly corresponds to TRBD1 (5 bases). V was trimmed by 6 bases and J by 2 bases, leaving 15 bases between them. CDR1 is DFQATT and CDR2 is SNEGSKA in the germline V gene (reference sequence). This CDR3 has 14 amino acids. The CDR3 spells CSAPRGRPTDTQYF. CDR3 bases read: TGCAGTGCCCCAAGGGGCAGGCCCACAGATACG.

In its sample, this clone was seen a few times. The missing CDR3 end, 3 residues past where the read stops, is filled in from the germline J gene. The gene calls are TRBV7-6 and TRBJ2-3; 9 positions agree with TRBD1. Germline values: CDR1 SGHVS, CDR2 FNYEAQ. Losses at the gene ends were 0 bases for V and 5 bases for J; bases not matched to a gene: 6. The CDR3 runs 16 residues. The part of the CDR3 DNA that was read is TGTGCCAGCAGCTTAGCCCCGGGACAGGGAGGAGATACG. Translated: CASSLAPGQGGDT. The full CDR3 protein reads CASSLAPGQGGDTQYF.

Worth noting for this clone: With the read ending 3 residues before the CDR3 end, the germline J gene is used to fill in that end. V usage is TRBV11-1 and J usage is TRBJ2-1; D is undetermined. Looked up from germline, CDR1 is SGHAT and CDR2 is FQDESV (reference sequence). CDR3 size: 11 residues. Trimming cost V 6 bases and J 8 bases, with 8 bases left between them. CDR3 amino acids: CASSRRDEQFF. The CDR3 bases that were read are TGTGCCAGCAGTCGACGGGATGAG.

This clone was counted many times. The missing CDR3 end, 3 residues past where the read stops, is filled in from the germline J gene. V is TRBV5-4 and J is TRBJ1-2, with D perhaps matching TRBD1 (5 bases). Germline CDR1 reads SGHNT; CDR2 reads YYREEE (reference sequence). The CDR3 loop spans 15 amino acids. Trimming cost V 0 bases and J 4 bases, with 13 bases left between them. The CDR3 DNA, read in part, is TGTGCCAGCAGCTTGGAAGGCAGGGTGAGCTATGGC. Residues: CASSLEGRVSYG. The full CDR3 protein reads CASSLEGRVSYGYTF.

This clone was picked up many times. The CDR3 is cut off 3 residues early in the read; its end comes from the germline J gene. The V and J genes are TRBV28 and TRBJ2-2; TRBD1 agrees at 10 bases. Germline V CDR1 and CDR2: MDHEN, SYDVKM. The V gene end was trimmed by 6 bases and the J gene end by 6 bases; junction bases not matched to a gene: 7. The CDR3 spans 15 residues. The sequenced part of the CDR3 DNA is TGTGCCAGCAGGGGAACCGGGACAGGGGCCGGGGAG. Translating gives CASRGTGTGAGE. The whole CDR3 region reads CASRGTGTGAGELFF.